This is a list of T cell receptor beta chains from one sample in a study of shared clonotypes between healthy human individuals. Some clones are missing from TCRdb's copy, which holds only in-frame ones; the method was immunoSEQ multiplex PCR. The table lists around 1,900,000 clones, 85% to 95% of them singletons. Source material: naive CD8+ T cells from PBMCs. The receptors were gathered from a man younger than 30 in good health. Some clones in this sample may be carry-over from other donors' samples. Both conserved end residues are part of each CDR3. A D gene is named only where the DNA matches it firmly. A clone size is listed for some rows: how often the clone was seen (once, few, many), or a class if it is expanded.

V gene	D gene	clone size	J gene	CDR3 DNA	CDR3 protein
TRBV19	.	.	TRBJ1-1	TGTGCCAGTAGTGTATTACAGGGTAACACTGAAGCTTTCTTT	CASSVLQGNTEAFF
TRBV18	.	.	TRBJ2-2	TGTGCCAGCCCACTCGGGGTTACGAACACCGGGGAGCTGTTTTTT	CASPLGVTNTGELFF
TRBV4-3	TRBD1	.	TRBJ1-2	TGCGCCAGCAGCCAAATAGGGACAGTTAATGGCTACACCTTC	CASSQIGTVNGYTF
TRBV7-9	.	.	TRBJ2-1	TGTGCCAGCAGCCCGCCCCCGTGGGAGAACTCCCATGAGCAGTTCTTC	CASSPPPWENSHEQFF
TRBV11-2	.	once	TRBJ2-7	TGTGCCAGCAGTTTCTTCCGGGGCGGGTCCTACGAGCAGTACTTC	CASSFFRGGSYEQYF
TRBV9	TRBD2	.	TRBJ2-3	TGTGCCAGCAGCGTAGTGGCGGGAGGTCACACAGATACGCAGTATTTT	CASSVVAGGHTDTQYF
TRBV7-9	.	.	TRBJ1-1	TGTGCCAGCAGCCCAGCGGGACATGAGGCTTTCTTT	CASSPAGHEAFF
TRBV7-2	.	.	TRBJ2-1	TGTGCCAGCAGCGGGGTGGGTCCAAACAATGAGCAGTTCTTC	CASSGVGPNNEQFF
TRBV7-9	.	.	TRBJ1-2	TGTGCCAGCAGGCCTACAGGGTTACTCTATGGCTACACCTTC	CASRPTGLLYGYTF
TRBV19	TRBD1	.	TRBJ1-5	TGTGCCAGTAGTTCCTGGGACAGTGGTGGCCAGCCCCAGCATTTT	CASSSWDSGGQPQHF
TRBV7-9	.	.	TRBJ2-7	TGTGCCAGCAGCTCTCCCAGGGGCAGGGAAAGAGGGGAGCAGTACTTC	CASSSPRGRERGEQYF
TRBV28	.	.	TRBJ1-4	TGTGCCAGCAGTTTATATGGTAGGGTCTCGACAATTACCGAAAAACTGTTTTTT	CASSLYGRVSTITEKLFF
TRBV5-6	.	.	TRBJ2-7	TGTGCCAGCAGCCCCTCGGGACGGGACGAGCAGTACTTC	CASSPSGRDEQYF
TRBV28	.	.	TRBJ2-7	TGTGCCAGCAGTTTCCCCGCTAGGCAGGGGATATCCTACGAGCAGTACTTC	CASSFPARQGISYEQYF
TRBV14	.	.	TRBJ1-4	TGTGCCAGCAGCCAAATTTCGGGACCTAGGGGTGAAAAACTGTTTTTT	CASSQISGPRGEKLFF
TRBV29-1	.	.	TRBJ2-7	TGCAGCGTTGTGATCGGGGCTAGCTGGTACGAGCAGTACTTC	CSVVIGASWYEQYF
TRBV7-8	TRBD2	.	TRBJ2-7	TGTGCCAGCAGCCCAACCCGGGGGCGGGGGGCCCTAAGCGAGCAGTACTTC	CASSPTRGRGALSEQYF
TRBV4-3	.	once	TRBJ1-2	TGCGCCAGCAGCCACAGCATAAAAGACAGAGTATATGGCTACACCTTC	CASSHSIKDRVYGYTF
TRBV14	TRBD2	.	TRBJ2-7	TGTGCCAGCAGCCGACTAGCGGGGACTTCCTACGAGCAGTACTTC	CASSRLAGTSYEQYF
TRBV27	TRBD2	.	TRBJ2-7	TGTGCCAGCAGTCTTAGCGGGAAGGGGGGATACGAGCAGTACTTC	CASSLSGKGGYEQYF
TRBV27	TRBD2	.	TRBJ2-7	TGTGCCAGCAGTTTTGGAAGCGGGAGGGGGGCCGAGCAGTACTTC	CASSFGSGRGAEQYF
TRBV28	.	.	TRBJ2-5	TGTGCCAGCAGTCAAGGGTTGTTGGAGACCCAGTACTTC	CASSQGLLETQYF
TRBV4-3	TRBD2	.	TRBJ2-7	TGCGCCAGCAGCCAGGGAGCTCGGACTAGCGGGATCTACGAGCAGTACTTC	CASSQGARTSGIYEQYF
TRBV7-3	.	.	TRBJ2-7	TGTGCCAGCAGCCCTTCCGGGCCACGCGAGCAGTACTTC	CASSPSGPREQYF
TRBV9	.	.	TRBJ2-3	TGTGCCAGCAGCCCCTGGCCCCGCCTTGCCTCTAGCACAGATACGCAGTATTTT	CASSPWPRLASSTDTQYF
TRBV30	.	.	TRBJ2-7	TGTGCCTGGGAGGACAGTCTCTTCTACGAGCAGTACTTC	CAWEDSLFYEQYF
TRBV13	TRBD1	.	TRBJ2-2	TGTGCCAGCAGCTCCCGGGACAGGGGTTTGGCCGGGGAGCTGTTTTTT	CASSSRDRGLAGELFF
TRBV4-1	.	.	TRBJ2-7	TGCGCCAGCAGCCAATCCTACCCGGGGGTTAGCTCCTACGAGCAGTACTTC	CASSQSYPGVSSYEQYF
TRBV27	TRBD2	.	TRBJ2-7	TGTGCCAGCACCTTTCTCTCCCTCGGGGGGACCGGCCCCTACGAGCAGTACTTC	CASTFLSLGGTGPYEQYF
TRBV19	TRBD1	.	TRBJ2-7	TGTGCCAGTAGTTGGACCGGGACAGGGGGATACGAGCAGTACTTC	CASSWTGTGGYEQYF
TRBV28	TRBD1	.	TRBJ2-2	TGTGCCAGCAGTTTTTCCCTCCCCGGACAGGGTGATACCGGGGAGCTGTTTTTT	CASSFSLPGQGDTGELFF
TRBV6-6	.	.	TRBJ2-7	TGTGCCAGCAGTCCCCAAGAAGCGGAGCACTCCTACGAGCAGTACTTC	CASSPQEAEHSYEQYF
TRBV7-2	.	.	TRBJ2-7	TGTGCCAGCAGCTTAGGTCTCAGGGGGGCTGGGGAGCAGTACTTC	CASSLGLRGAGEQYF
TRBV6-5	.	many	TRBJ2-1	TGTGCCAGCAGTTACGCGGGTAATGAGCAGTTCTTC	CASSYAGNEQFF
TRBV4-1	TRBD1	.	TRBJ1-1	TGCGCCAGCAGCGCTACAGGGGGCACTGAAGCTTTCTTT	CASSATGGTEAFF
TRBV28	.	.	TRBJ2-2	TGTGCCAGCAGTTTTAGAGGTAGCCCCGGGGAGCTGTTTTTT	CASSFRGSPGELFF
TRBV9	.	.	TRBJ1-2	TGTGCCAGCAGAAACAGGACCTACACCTTC	CASRNRTYTF
TRBV6-5	.	.	TRBJ2-1	TGTGCCAGCTCGATCTTGGGCTACAATGAGCAGTTCTTC	CASSILGYNEQFF
TRBV5-1	TRBD1	.	TRBJ1-1	TGCGCCAGCAGGTCCCGGACAGGGTATACTGAAGCTTTCTTT	CASRSRTGYTEAFF
TRBV28	.	.	TRBJ2-7	TGTGCCAGCAGTTCCCGGCCCCCTGGACCACTAGACTCCTACGAGCAGTACTTC	CASSSRPPGPLDSYEQYF
TRBV7-8	.	.	TRBJ1-5	TGTGCCAGCAGCTCCGGGACACCGAATCAGCCCCAGCATTTT	CASSSGTPNQPQHF
TRBV7-9	.	.	TRBJ1-3	TGTGCCAGCAGCTTAGGTCGGTTATCTGGAAACACCATATATTTT	CASSLGRLSGNTIYF
TRBV9	TRBD1	once	TRBJ1-4	TGTGCCAGCAGCGTAGGACAGGGGGCTCTTAATGAAAAACTGTTTTTT	CASSVGQGALNEKLFF
TRBV7-9	.	.	TRBJ2-1	TGTGCCAGCAGCACCACCTCTGGGGGAGGCAGTTTCGTTCGCGTGCAGTTCTTC	CASSTTSGGGSFVRVQFF
TRBV5-1	.	few	TRBJ2-7	TGCGCCAGCAGCACCGGGACGGGGACCTACGAGCAGTACTTC	CASSTGTGTYEQYF
TRBV7-2	.	.	TRBJ2-5	TGTGCCAGCAGCTTAGCGCTCAGGCTGGAAGAGACCCAGTACTTC	CASSLALRLEETQYF
TRBV28	.	once	TRBJ2-7	TGTGCCAGCAGTCTGGGGCTCTCCTACGAGCAGTACTTC	CASSLGLSYEQYF
TRBV7-3	.	.	TRBJ2-1	TGTGCCAGCAGCTTACTGTTGGGCGATGAGCAGTTCTTC	CASSLLLGDEQFF
TRBV4-2	TRBD2	.	TRBJ2-1	TGTGCCAGCAGCCAAGTTTCGCGGGAGGGAGGGAATGAGCAGTTCTTC	CASSQVSREGGNEQFF
TRBV7-9	.	.	TRBJ1-2	TGTGCCAGCAGCGCTGACCGCTCCCTCTATGGCTACACCTTC	CASSADRSLYGYTF
TRBV29-1	TRBD1	.	TRBJ1-2	TGCAGCGTTATAGAGCCGGGACAGTTATATGGCTACACCTTC	CSVIEPGQLYGYTF
TRBV7-9	TRBD1	.	TRBJ1-5	TGTGCCAGCAGCCTAACTACGGGACAGCCAAGCGCGGGGTCCCAGCATTTT	CASSLTTGQPSAGSQHF
TRBV7-2	TRBD2	once	TRBJ2-3	TGTGCCAGCAGCAGGACTAGCAGTAGCACAGATACGCAGTATTTT	CASSRTSSSTDTQYF
TRBV20-1	.	.	TRBJ1-1	TGCAGTGCTAAGCGGAACCGGGATGCTTTCTTT	CSAKRNRDAFF
TRBV27	.	.	TRBJ1-2	TGTGCCAGCAGTTCCACAGGGTCGGGAGGCTACACCTTC	CASSSTGSGGYTF
TRBV15	.	once	TRBJ1-1	TGTGCCACCAGCAGGGACACTGAAGCTTTCTTT	CATSRDTEAFF
TRBV5-1	.	.	TRBJ2-1	TGCGCCAGCAGCTTGACTGGGAGTTACAATGAGCAGTTCTTC	CASSLTGSYNEQFF
TRBV4-2	TRBD2	.	TRBJ2-5	TGTGCCAGCAGCCTATATAGCGGGAGAGTCCTACAAGAGACCCAGTACTTC	CASSLYSGRVLQETQYF
TRBV29-1	.	.	TRBJ1-1	TGCAGCGTTGAGGCAGCCTTAGGGAACACTGAAGCTTTCTTT	CSVEAALGNTEAFF
TRBV9	TRBD2	.	TRBJ2-1	TGTGCCAGCAGCGTAGGCTATAGGACTAGCGGGTCCCACTCCTACAATGAGCAGTTCTTC	CASSVGYRTSGSHSYNEQFF